Listed below are T cell receptor beta chains from one sample, sequenced in a study of T cells expressing NK-cell markers. TCRdb derives one entry per CDR3 protein from the 5' RACE reads, leaving out DNA. The sample includes roughly 390,000 distinct CDR3 sequences. The sample comprised blood T cells: a sorted CD56 or NKG2C T cell subset, CD4+ or CD8+ T cells, or bulk PBMC T cells (not recorded which). The receptors were gathered from a woman in her forties or fifties in good health. Each CDR3 is given with its conserved first and last residue.

>TRBJ2-2|TRBV10-3
CAIKANVGELFF
>TRBJ1-1|TRBV11-2
CASSLAGALGTEAFF
>TRBJ2-1|TRBV7-9
CASSPSVGLGRGSYNEQFF
>TRBJ2-2|TRBV7-3
CASSPSGRTPGELFF
>TRBJ1-2|TRBV20-1
CSAAGTGGFGYGYTF
>TRBJ1-6|TRBV7-6
CASSLVQGARSPLHF
>TRBJ2-2|TRBV15
CATSKGGDLTGELFF
>TRBJ1-3|TRBV20-1
CSARAVLKPGNTIYF
>TRBJ1-1|TRBV21-1
CASSKRDRPQRAFF
>TRBJ2-1|TRBV12-5
CASAESLNEQFF
>TRBJ2-1|TRBV7-8
CASSLQGLAGAEQFF
>TRBJ2-5|TRBV28
CASSQNTGISETQYF
>TRBJ2-2|TRBV25-1
CASSVPRAQGSGELFF
>TRBJ2-3|TRBV5-5
CASSLARLASSTDTQYF
>TRBJ1-4|TRBV28
CASSSSPLSEKLFF
>TRBJ2-2|TRBV19
CASGTEQTGELFF
>TRBJ1-2|TRBV4-2
CASRQGAYGYTF
>TRBJ2-4|TRBV24-1
CATSEPGQANIQYF
>TRBJ2-2|TRBV5-8
CASSLYGTLSAGELFF
>TRBJ2-5|TRBV5-1
CASSAMAGETQYF
>TRBJ2-1|TRBV18
CASQGAFGTRNNEQFF
>TRBJ1-1|TRBV3-1
CASSQRAGVANTEAFF
>TRBJ2-2|TRBV10-2
CASSERQGKAGELFF
>TRBJ1-1|TRBV7-2
CASSLAGGRPFTEAFF
>TRBJ2-2|TRBV9
CASSVGLGGPSTGELFF
>TRBJ2-6|TRBV7-2
CASSLGSRQAGANVLTF
>TRBJ2-1|TRBV6-2/TRBV6-3
CASSYDLAGNEQFF
>TRBJ2-4|TRBV11-2
CASSLGPPEFKAKNIQYF
>TRBJ1-1|TRBV20-1
CSARDPRQGESTEAFF
>TRBJ2-7|TRBV7-2
CASSLDVPRGEQYF
>TRBJ1-1|TRBV15
CATSRVGWAGKNTEAFF
>TRBJ2-2|TRBV11-2
CASSSGQAPNTGELFF
>TRBJ2-2|TRBV3-1
CASSRRANTGELFF
>TRBJ2-5|TRBV9
CASSVMGQETQYF
>TRBJ1-2|TRBV29-1
CSVLLRTDYGYTF
>TRBJ2-1|TRBV24-1
CATSDWGQNYNEQFF
>TRBJ1-3|TRBV20-1
CSAWDRSGNTIYF
>TRBJ2-3|TRBV5-1
CASSSIVLDTQYF
>TRBJ2-3|TRBV6-5
CASSYSEKDTQYF
>TRBJ1-4|TRBV5-1
CASSPGGRTNEKLFF
>TRBJ2-7|TRBV24-1
CATSAADEQYF
>TRBJ1-1|TRBV12-3/TRBV12-4
CASRMTENTEAFF
>TRBJ1-4|TRBV3-1
CASSQVGTSSEKLFF
>TRBJ1-2|TRBV3-1
CASSQDDRADYGYTF
>TRBJ2-3|TRBV5-1
CASSFTGEVHTQYF
>TRBJ1-1|TRBV5-1
CASSPTHKNTEAFF
>TRBJ2-3|TRBV6-5
CASSSRTGGPDTQYF
>TRBJ2-5|TRBV28
CASGDRTGGRETQYF
>TRBJ2-1|TRBV5-1
CASRITGTSGRQTNEQFF
>TRBJ2-1|TRBV6-5
CASSFVGYNEQFF